These 27 T cell receptor beta chains came from one sample sequenced in a study of human T cells and chemical hapten exposure. TCRdb analysed the RACE reads with MiXCR anew, one entry per CDR3 protein. Found here are about 120,000 distinct CDR3 sequences, 12% to 15% of them singletons; the top ten hold around 0.99%. Stated time point: patch test 1, 2 weeks after DPC sensitization. Treatment in this sample: therapeutic diphenylcyclopropenone sensitization with weekly scalp DPC. Source: whole blood, taken in connection with sensitization to the hapten diphenylcyclopropenone (DPC). The receptors originated from a man younger than 35 with alopecia areata. Some clones in this sample may be carry-over from other donors' samples.

This clonotype was seen a single time. J is TRBJ2-7 and V is TRBV9; 10 nucleotides align to TRBD2. The trim removed 2 bases at V and 1 base at J, leaving 3 bases unmatched. Germline values: CDR1 SGDLS, CDR2 YYNGEE. The CDR3 covers 15 residues. CDR3 nucleotide sequence: TGTGCCAGCAGCGTCGGACTAGCGGAGTCCTACGAGCAGTACTTC. This codes for CASSVGLAESYEQYF.

The gene calls are TRBV12-3 or TRBV12-4 and TRBJ2-7; 7 nucleotides align to TRBD2. The CDR3 spans 14 residues. The junction had 4 bases not matched to a gene; V was cut back by 3 bases and J by 2 bases. In nucleotides, the CDR3 is TGTGCCAGCAGTTTGGCGGGGGTGACCTACGAGCAGTACTTC. Translating it yields CASSLAGVTYEQYF.

The chain employs TRBV5-4 and TRBJ2-5; 8 bases map to TRBD2. The trim removed 0 bases at V and 4 bases at J, leaving 8 bases unmatched. Per the germline V gene, CDR1 is SGHNT and CDR2 is YYREEE (reference sequence). This CDR3 has 16 amino acids. The CDR3 loop is CASSLAPGGALETQYF. The CDR3 DNA reads as TGTGCCAGCAGCTTGGCCCCCGGGGGGGCCTTAGAGACCCAGTACTTC.

A few counts support this clonotype. The chain employs TRBV5-1 and TRBJ2-5; no definite D call. The V gene lost 0 bases and the J gene lost 5 bases, with 14 bases spanning the gap. This CDR3 spans 15 amino acids. Per germline, CDR1 SGHRS and CDR2 YFSETQ. CDR3 sequence (DNA): TGCGCCAGCAGCTTGGAGGGCGTCCTAGAGGAGACCCAGTACTTC. Its protein product is CASSLEGVLEETQYF.

This clonotype was seen many times. The chain carries TRBV21-1 and TRBJ2-3; the table gives TRBD2 as D, unverified against the DNA. TRBV21-1 is deemed a pseudogene. The CDR3 length is 18 residues. CDR3 DNA sequence: TGTGCCAGCAGCATTCCCTATCGAGCGGGGTACGGAACAGATACGCAGTATTTT. Translated, it gives CASSIPYRAGYGTDTQYF.

The chain recombines TRBV6-2 or TRBV6-3 with TRBJ2-7, with 11 bases that match TRBD1. V was pared by 6 bases and J by 4 bases, with 5 bases of the junction left unmatched. CDR3 length: 14 residues. Germline assignment: CDR1 MNHEY and CDR2 SVGEGT. The CDR3 here is CASSPGQGAYEQYV. Here the CDR3 DNA reads TGTGCCAGCAGCCCTGGACAGGGGGCGTACGAGCAGTACGTC.

The V and J genes are TRBV7-2 and TRBJ2-7; no definite D call. The germline V gene has CDR1 SGHTA and CDR2 FQGNSA. This CDR3 has 14 amino acids. V was cut by 6 bases and J by 2 bases, with 14 bases left in between. The CDR3 protein is CASRSLGRAYEQYF. CDR3 DNA sequence: TGTGCCAGCAGGTCCCTCGGACGCGCCTACGAGCAGTACTTC.

As for this clonotype: Since the CDR3 does not end with the conserved phenylalanine or tryptophan, this likely comes from a read error. The chain recombines TRBV6-1 with TRBJ2-1; D ambiguous. The CDR3 is 12 residues long. From germline, CDR1 is MNHNS and CDR2 SASEGT. V was shortened by 5 bases and J by 4 bases, with 6 bases between the two germline ends. CDR3 region: CASSKMYNEQFY. For the CDR3, the DNA is TGTGCCAGCAGTAAGATGTACAATGAGCAGTTCTAC.

The sample holds a few counts of this clonotype. This chain links TRBV4-2 with TRBJ1-5; tentative D call: TRBD1 (5 bases). The CDR3 consists of 13 residues. Trimming removed 5 bases at V and 4 bases at J, with 9 bases between. The V gene's germline CDR1 is LGHNA and CDR2 YNFKEQ. CDR3 DNA: TGTGCCAGCAGCGCGACAGTAAATCAGCCCCAGCATTTT. This translates into CASSATVNQPQHF.

This clonotype occurred a few times. This chain uses TRBV5-5 with TRBJ2-7; 8 bases map to TRBD1. This CDR3 region has 11 residues. Trimming removed 4 bases from V and 11 bases from J; junction bases left unmatched: 5. In germline, CDR1 is SGHKS, CDR2 YYEKEE (reference sequence). CDR3 in DNA: TGTGCCAGCAGCCTAGACAGGGGAGAGTACTTC. This encodes CASSLDRGEYF.

This clonotype was detected a few times. The chain combines TRBV27 with TRBJ1-1; the D is unclear. V lost 8 bases and J lost 4, with 8 bases in between. This CDR3 region has 11 residues. Germline V gene sequence: CDR1 MNHEY, CDR2 SMNVEV (reference sequence). This CDR3 reads CASHKRTEAFF. In nucleotides, the CDR3 is TGTGCCAGCCACAAACGCACTGAAGCTTTCTTT.

The CDR3 loop reads CASNVQGSGELFF. CDR3 coding DNA: TGTGCCAGCAACGTTCAGGGGTCCGGGGAGCTGTTTTTT. The gene calls are TRBV28 and TRBJ2-2; tentatively, D is TRBD1 (6 bases). The CDR3 spans 13 residues. Per the germline V gene, CDR1 is MDHEN and CDR2 is SYDVKM. Trimming shortened V by 7 bases and J by 6 bases, and 12 bases separated the two germline ends.

There are many counts of this clonotype. The V call is TRBV7-9, the J call TRBJ2-7, with D unclear. The length of the CDR3 is 14 residues. The V and J ends lost 1 base and 2 bases respectively, with 9 bases between them. Per germline, CDR1 SEHNR and CDR2 FQNEAQ (reference sequence). The CDR3 sequence is CASSLDPTTYEQYF. Written as DNA, the CDR3 is TGTGCCAGCAGCTTAGACCCGACGACCTACGAGCAGTACTTC.

V and J are TRBV5-1 and TRBJ2-3; D may be TRBD2 (5 bases). Germline V gene sequence: CDR1 SGHRS, CDR2 YFSETQ. CDR3 length: 18 amino acids. V was shortened by 0 bases and J by 0 bases, with 17 bases between the two germline ends. CDR3 DNA sequence: TGCGCCAGCAGCTTGGGACTAACACAGCGTCTTAGCACAGATACGCAGTATTTT. Protein sequence: CASSLGLTQRLSTDTQYF. Based on the CDR3 plus reference TRBV5-1 and TRBJ2-3, the full variable domain is KAGVTQTPRYLIKTRGQQVTLSCSPISGHRSVSWYQQTPGQGLQFLFEYFSETQRNKGNFPGRFSGRQFSNSRSEMNVSTLELGDSALYLCASSLGLTQRLSTDTQYFGPGTRLTVL.

The rearrangement joins TRBV21-1 to TRBJ1-5. TRBV21-1 is shown as a pseudogene. CDR3 length equals 11 residues. The DNA for the CDR3 is TGTGCCAGCGTAGGCAATTGGCCCCAGCATTTT. Translated, it gives CASVGNWPQHF.

This clonotype was counted between two and nine times. V usage is TRBV18 and J usage is TRBJ2-3, with a possible D match to TRBD2 (6 bases). The V and J ends lost 0 bases and 5 bases respectively, with 9 bases between them. Germline CDR1 is KGHSH and CDR2 is LQKENI. The CDR3 spans 14 residues. The CDR3 loop reads CASSPPPGVDTQYF. The DNA for the CDR3 is TGTGCCAGCTCACCACCGCCGGGGGTAGATACGCAGTATTTT.

This clonotype was observed at least ten times. The genes are TRBV6-1 and TRBJ2-2; D call uncertain. V lost 8 bases and J 0 bases, leaving 13 bases between the germline ends. Germline CDR1 and CDR2: MNHNS and SASEGT. This CDR3 has 15 amino acids. This CDR3 is CASLPVRPNTGELFF. CDR3 DNA sequence: TGTGCCAGCCTCCCGGTCCGACCGAACACCGGGGAGCTGTTTTTT.

This clonotype was recorded a few times. The V and J genes are TRBV6-6 and TRBJ1-3, with 10 bases identical to TRBD1. The CDR3 length is 16 residues. The J segment lost 1 base and the V segment lost 6 bases, leaving 6 bases of the junction unmatched. Germline CDR1 is MNHNY and CDR2 is SVGAGI (reference sequence). As DNA, the CDR3 is TGTGCCAGCAGCCGGGACAGGGGTTTGTCTGGAAACACCATATATTTT. The encoded protein is CASSRDRGLSGNTIYF.

This clonotype was found a few times. The chain recombines TRBV7-3 with TRBJ2-3; 8 bases are a match to TRBD1. Germline CDR1 is SGHTA and CDR2 is FQGTGA. V shed 4 bases, J shed 4 bases, and the junction held 7 bases outside the gene matches. The CDR3 is made up of 15 amino acids. This CDR3 is CASSSSGGRADTQYF. The DNA of the CDR3 is TGTGCCAGCAGCTCCTCAGGGGGCCGTGCAGATACGCAGTATTTT.

This clonotype was counted a few times. The chain is built from TRBV28 and TRBJ1-5, with no clear D. The germline V gene has CDR1 MDHEN and CDR2 SYDVKM. The length of the CDR3 is 17 residues. Trimming took 1 base from V and 4 from J, leaving 17 bases between them. CDR3 sequence (DNA): TGTGCCAGCAGTTTATCAGGAGTCTGGTCCCCTAATCAGCCCCAGCATTTT. This translates into CASSLSGVWSPNQPQHF.

This clonotype was observed at least ten times. This chain connects TRBV4-3 to TRBJ2-3, with TRBD2 identical over 9 bases. The CDR3 has 16 residues. Germline trimming cut 1 base from V and 2 bases from J; bases unmatched to any gene: 4. Germline values: CDR1 LGHNA, CDR2 YSLEER. CDR3: CASSQVSGGSTDTQYF. The CDR3 region has the DNA TGCGCCAGCAGCCAAGTTAGCGGGGGCTCCACAGATACGCAGTATTTT.

The V and J genes are TRBV4-3 and TRBJ1-2, with D tentatively TRBD1 (6 bases). This CDR3 is 14 amino acids long. The V gene's germline CDR1 is LGHNA and CDR2 YSLEER. V was shortened by 0 bases and J by 4 bases, with 9 bases between the two germline ends. The CDR3 nucleotides are TGCGCCAGCAGCCAAGATGCGGGGGCCTATGGCTACACCTTC. It translates to CASSQDAGAYGYTF.

This clonotype was detected a few times. The V and J genes are TRBV5-4 and TRBJ2-2; D perhaps matches TRBD1 (5 bases). The germline V and J ends were trimmed by 1 base and 4 bases, with 14 bases remaining between them. This CDR3 spans 16 amino acids. CDR1 is SGHNT and CDR2 is YYREEE in the germline V gene (reference sequence). CDR3: CASSLRSGSGTGELFF. The CDR3 DNA follows: TGTGCCAGCAGCTTGAGGTCAGGGTCTGGCACCGGGGAGCTGTTTTTT. Complete variable domain (other parts from reference TRBV5-4 and TRBJ2-2): ETGVTQSPTHLIKTRGQQVTLRCSSQSGHNTVSWYQQALGQGPQFIFQYYREEENGRGNFPPRFSGLQFPNYSSELNVNALELDDSALYLCASSLRSGSGTGELFFGEGSRLTVL.

This chain uses TRBV29-1 with TRBJ2-1; either TRBD1 or TRBD2 may supply D (5 bases each). The V end was cut by 8 bases, the J end by 4 bases, with 18 bases between. CDR3 length: 14 amino acids. Germline lookup yields CDR1 SQVTM and CDR2 ANQGSEA. CDR3 bases: TGCAGCTTTATCGGGACGGAGCTATACAATGAGCAGTTCTTC. Its translation is CSFIGTELYNEQFF.

This clonotype occurred a few times. V gene TRBV7-6 combines with J gene TRBJ2-5, with 7 bases identical to TRBD1. The CDR3 loop spans 15 amino acids. CDR1 and CDR2 (germline): SGHVS, FNYEAQ. The V and J ends lost 5 bases and 4 bases, in that order; junction bases with no gene match: 10. The CDR3 nucleotides read TGTGCCAGCAGCAAATACGGACAGGAGAGAGAGACCCAGTACTTC. Translated: CASSKYGQERETQYF.

This clonotype turned up a few times. The rearrangement links TRBV9 to TRBJ2-2; 9 bases agree with TRBD1. This CDR3 is 19 amino acids long. Trimming at V came to 0 bases and at J to 6 bases, leaving 15 bases not matched to a gene. Per germline, CDR1 SGDLS and CDR2 YYNGEE. In DNA, the CDR3 is TGTGCCAGCAGCGTAGGAGCCTTGGGACAGGGAAAAAATTCCGGGGAGCTGTTTTTT. It codes for CASSVGALGQGKNSGELFF.

CDR3 nucleotide sequence: TGTGCCAGTAGTATAGTTTGGACAGGGGACTCGACAGGGGCCAACGTCCTGACTTTC. Translating it yields CASSIVWTGDSTGANVLTF. The chain has TRBV19 and TRBJ2-6, with 9 bases fitting TRBD1. Trimming cost V 1 base and J 4 bases; bases outside gene matches: 11. CDR3 length: 19 amino acids. The germline V gene encodes CDR1 LNHDA and CDR2 SQIVND (reference sequence).